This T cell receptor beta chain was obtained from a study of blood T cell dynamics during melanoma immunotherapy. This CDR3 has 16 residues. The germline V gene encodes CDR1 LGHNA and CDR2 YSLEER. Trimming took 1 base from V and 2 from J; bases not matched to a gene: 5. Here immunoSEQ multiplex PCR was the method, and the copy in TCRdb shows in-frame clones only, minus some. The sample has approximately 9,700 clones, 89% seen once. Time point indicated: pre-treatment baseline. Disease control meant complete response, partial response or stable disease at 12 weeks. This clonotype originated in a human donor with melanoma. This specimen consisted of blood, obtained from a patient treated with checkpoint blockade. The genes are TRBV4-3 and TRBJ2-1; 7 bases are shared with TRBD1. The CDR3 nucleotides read TGCGCCAGCAGCCAAGGACAGGGAGCCCCCTACAATGAGCAGTTCTTC. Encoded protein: CASSQGQGAPYNEQFF.